Below, 5 T cell receptor beta chains from the same sample are listed, as sequenced in a study of CD8+ T cells in alopecia areata. Extraction of RNA preceded its reverse transcription into cDNA, which served as the sequencing template. TCRdb's copy holds only in-frame clones and misses some; the assay was immunoSEQ multiplex PCR. The repertoire holds hundreds of thousands of clones, with less than 80% as singletons. Here the sequenced sample was CD4+ T cells sorted from blood, taken at week 0. These receptors all stem from a human donor with alopecia areata.

CDR3 nucleotide sequence: TGTGCCAGCAGCTTGCCCGGGACTCGAACGTATGGCTACACCTTC. This translates into CASSLPGTRTYGYTF. The chain links TRBV5-6 to TRBJ1-2; tentative D call: TRBD1 (5 bases). Germline V CDR1 and CDR2: SGHDT, YYEEEE. Trimming removed 1 base from V and 5 bases from J, with 15 bases in between. The CDR3 sequence is 15 residues long.

The V gene is TRBV19, the J gene TRBJ2-7; D remains ambiguous. The CDR3 is 12 residues long. V lost 1 base and J lost 6, with 7 bases in between. Germline values: CDR1 LNHDA, CDR2 SQIVND (reference sequence). CDR3 protein: CASSIGAAEQYF. Here the CDR3 DNA reads TGTGCCAGTAGTATAGGCGCAGCCGAGCAGTACTTC.

The chain carries TRBV6-1 and TRBJ2-2, with D perhaps matching TRBD2 (5 bases). The CDR3 is made up of 14 amino acids. CDR1 and CDR2 from the germline V gene are MNHNS and SASEGT. V was trimmed by 7 bases and J by 1 base, leaving 10 bases between them. The CDR3 bases are TGTGCCAGCACGACGGGAATGAACACCGGGGAGCTGTTTTTT. It translates to CASTTGMNTGELFF.

The rearrangement uses TRBV9 and TRBJ2-7; 7 bases are shared with TRBD2. The germline gives CDR1 SGDLS, CDR2 YYNGEE. The CDR3 is made up of 16 amino acids. With V trimmed by 0 bases and J by 3 bases, 9 bases remained unmatched. The chain's CDR3 is CASSVGPAGSYYEQYF. The CDR3 DNA reads TGTGCCAGCAGCGTAGGACCAGCGGGGTCTTACTACGAGCAGTACTTC.

The chain combines TRBV29-1 with TRBJ2-1, with no clear D. Germline V gene sequence: CDR1 SQVTM, CDR2 ANQGSEA. CDR3 length: 13 residues. V was clipped by 5 bases and J by 6 bases, with 14 bases between them. CDR3 region: CSVLVGWGNEQFF. As DNA, the CDR3 is TGCAGCGTTTTAGTGGGTTGGGGCAATGAGCAGTTCTTC.